The 32 T cell receptor beta chains in this list originate from one sample, sequenced in a study of cytomegalovirus exposure and HLA in healthy donors. The PCR had 60 Vbeta and 13 Jbeta primers. Clones were read by immunoSEQ multiplex PCR, and TCRdb kept only the in-frame ones, dropping some. In the table there are roughly 150,000 clones, approximately 88% of which are singletons. Sequenced material: PBMCs. The receptors were gathered from a woman between 18 and 29 years old in good health and CMV-seronegative.

This chain connects TRBV2 to TRBJ1-2, with D perhaps matching TRBD1 (5 bases). The length of the CDR3 is 13 residues. Trimming took 4 bases from V and 8 from J, leaving 14 bases between them. Germline CDR1 and CDR2: SNHLY and FYNNEI. The CDR3 region has the DNA TGTGCCAGCAGTGCCCAGGGAAGGGAAGGCTACACCTTC. Its protein product is CASSAQGREGYTF.

The chain combines TRBV4-2 with TRBJ1-5; D gene uncertain. This CDR3 spans 15 amino acids. Trimming removed 0 bases from V and 3 bases from J, with 9 bases in between. The germline V gene encodes CDR1 LGHNA and CDR2 YNFKEQ. CDR3 loop: CASSQDALPNQPQHF. The CDR3, as DNA: TGTGCCAGCAGCCAAGACGCGCTGCCCAATCAGCCCCAGCATTTT.

A note on this clone: Other DNA sequences of this sample code for an identical CDR3. The chain recombines TRBV19 with TRBJ1-5, with D possibly being TRBD1 (6 bases). Germline CDR1 and CDR2: LNHDA and SQIVND (reference sequence). This CDR3 spans 18 amino acids. Trimming pared 1 base from V and 6 bases from J, leaving 22 bases between. CDR3 bases: TGTGCCAGTAGTATAGGCTTTTCCGGGGGGCAGGTTGCTCAGCCCCAGCATTTT. Protein sequence: CASSIGFSGGQVAQPQHF.

The genes are TRBV9 and TRBJ1-1, with D possibly matching TRBD1 (5 bases). CDR1 is SGDLS, CDR2 YYNGEE, per germline. This CDR3 is 15 amino acids long. V lost 0 bases, J lost 5 bases, and 14 bases lay in between. The CDR3 DNA is TGTGCCAGCAGCGTAGGCTATGGGGCCCGGACTGAAGCTTTCTTT. Its protein product is CASSVGYGARTEAFF.

This clone was detected only once. J is TRBJ1-2 and V is TRBV5-1; 7 nucleotides line up with TRBD1. The germline CDR1 and CDR2 sequences are SGHRS and YFSETQ. With 0 bases clipped from V and 3 bases from J, the junction kept 2 bases outside the gene matches. This CDR3 has 14 amino acids. The CDR3 reads CASSLAGTDYGYTF. CDR3 coding DNA: TGCGCCAGCAGCTTGGCTGGGACAGACTATGGCTACACCTTC. The whole variable domain, remainder taken from reference TRBV5-1 and TRBJ1-2, is KAGVTQTPRYLIKTRGQQVTLSCSPISGHRSVSWYQQTPGQGLQFLFEYFSETQRNKGNFPGRFSGRQFSNSRSEMNVSTLELGDSALYLCASSLAGTDYGYTFGSGTRLTVV.

V and J are TRBV4-2 and TRBJ1-1, with no clear D. V lost 0 bases and J 6 bases, leaving 5 bases between the germline ends. The CDR3 length is 12 residues. CDR1 is LGHNA, CDR2 YNFKEQ, per germline. The CDR3 spells CASSQEGAEAFF. CDR3 DNA: TGTGCCAGCAGCCAAGAGGGAGCTGAAGCTTTCTTT.

V usage is TRBV18 and J usage is TRBJ1-2, with D maybe TRBD1 (6 bases). CDR3 size: 15 residues. Looked up from germline, CDR1 is KGHSH and CDR2 is LQKENI. V was cut by 3 bases and J by 5 bases, with 16 bases left in between. The CDR3 bases are TGTGCCAGCTCACCCGGTTCCGGGACACCTTATGGCTACACCTTC. Protein product: CASSPGSGTPYGYTF.

The rearrangement uses TRBV19 and TRBJ1-3, with D maybe TRBD1 (6 bases). Trimming stripped 6 bases from V and 0 bases from J, with 6 bases between. Per the germline V gene, CDR1 is LNHDA and CDR2 is SQIVND (reference sequence). The CDR3 has 13 residues. The CDR3, as DNA: TGTGCCAGTAGCAGGGGCTCTGGAAACACCATATATTTT. As protein: CASSRGSGNTIYF.

The gene calls are TRBV6-5 and TRBJ1-3, with D maybe TRBD1 (5 bases). CDR3 size: 15 residues. Germline loops: CDR1 MNHEY, CDR2 SVGAGI. The V gene lost 5 bases and the J gene lost 1 base, with 12 bases spanning the gap. The CDR3 DNA is TGTGCCAGCAGTACCCTCCAGGGTTCTGGAAACACCATATATTTT. This sequence encodes CASSTLQGSGNTIYF.

The V gene is TRBV30, the J gene TRBJ2-1, with a tentative D call TRBD2 (6 bases). Germline CDR1 and CDR2: GTSNPN and SVGIG (reference sequence). The V gene lost 5 bases and the J gene lost 2 bases, with 13 bases spanning the gap. The CDR3 sequence is 14 residues long. CDR3 region: CAWGRRVPYNEQFF. CDR3 in DNA: TGTGCCTGGGGACGGAGGGTCCCCTACAATGAGCAGTTCTTC.

V gene TRBV6-5 combines with J gene TRBJ2-5, with D possibly being TRBD2 (5 bases). The CDR3 runs to 13 residues. Trimming removed 6 bases at V and 2 bases at J, with 10 bases between. Germline V gives CDR1 MNHEY, CDR2 SVGAGI. CDR3 region: CASSRKRQETQYF. The CDR3 DNA is TGTGCCAGCAGCCGCAAGCGGCAAGAGACCCAGTACTTC.

The chain is built from TRBV19 and TRBJ2-7, with a tentative D call TRBD1 (5 bases). The CDR3 runs 13 residues. V was pared by 5 bases and J by 3 bases, with 11 bases between. Per germline, CDR1 LNHDA and CDR2 SQIVND (reference sequence). The CDR3 coding sequence is TGTGCCAGTAGTCCCAGGACAAGCTACGAGCAGTACTTC. Residues: CASSPRTSYEQYF.

The rearrangement uses TRBV6-1 and TRBJ2-7; TRBD1 is a possible D gene (5 bases). V shed 5 bases and J shed 2 bases, with 13 bases lying between them. The CDR3 runs to 14 residues. Germline CDR1 reads MNHNS; CDR2 reads SASEGT. The CDR3 sequence is CASSRTFDTYEQYF. The CDR3 nucleotides read TGTGCCAGCAGTAGGACATTTGATACCTACGAGCAGTACTTC.

The chain employs TRBV2 and TRBJ1-2; D gene ambiguous. Germline assignment: CDR1 SNHLY and CDR2 FYNNEI. The germline V and J ends were trimmed by 6 bases and 4 bases, with 9 bases remaining between them. This CDR3 has 12 residues. DNA for the CDR3: TGTGCCAGCAGGGCGGCAGCCTATGGCTACACCTTC. Translating gives CASRAAAYGYTF.

This clone was found a few times. The chain combines TRBV4-1 with TRBJ1-5, with D possibly matching TRBD1 (5 bases). Germline CDR1 MGHRA, CDR2 YSYEKL. V dropped 1 base and J dropped 7 bases, with 17 bases sitting between them. The CDR3 has 16 residues. The chain's CDR3 is CASSQVLTNRGQPQHF. The CDR3 nucleotides are TGCGCCAGCAGCCAAGTCCTCACGAATAGGGGCCAGCCCCAGCATTTT.

This chain connects TRBV9 to TRBJ2-7, with D tentatively TRBD1 (5 bases). This CDR3 is 15 amino acids long. The germline CDR1 and CDR2 sequences are SGDLS and YYNGEE. The V and J ends lost 0 bases and 3 bases respectively, with 13 bases between them. The CDR3 DNA reads as TGTGCCAGCAGCGTAGCCATAGGGGAAGGCTACGAGCAGTACTTC. It encodes CASSVAIGEGYEQYF.

The chain employs TRBV6-5 and TRBJ1-5; the match to TRBD1 covers 7 bases. Trimming removed 5 bases from V and 2 bases from J; junction bases left unmatched: 6. Per the germline V gene, CDR1 is MNHEY and CDR2 is SVGAGI. The CDR3 is 15 residues long. The CDR3 protein is CASSNRGGGNQPQHF. CDR3 in DNA: TGTGCCAGCAGTAACAGGGGTGGAGGCAATCAGCCCCAGCATTTT.

This clone was counted a few times. The gene calls are TRBV28 and TRBJ2-3; TRBD2 matches 11 bases. Unmatched junction bases numbered 6, after V lost 8 bases and J lost 2 bases. The CDR3 is made up of 15 amino acids. The germline V gene encodes CDR1 MDHEN and CDR2 SYDVKM. The CDR3 DNA sequence: TGTGCCAGCCGTAGCGGGGGGGCCACCACAGATACGCAGTATTTT. Protein: CASRSGGATTDTQYF.

The chain uses TRBV2 and TRBJ2-7; D remains unclear. Germline V gives CDR1 SNHLY, CDR2 FYNNEI. This CDR3 has 11 residues. V lost 0 bases and J 6 bases, leaving 3 bases between the germline ends. This CDR3 reads CASSEAREQYF. CDR3 coding DNA: TGTGCCAGCAGTGAAGCGCGCGAGCAGTACTTC.

The V gene is TRBV7-8, the J gene TRBJ1-4, with a possible D match to TRBD1 (6 bases). The germline CDR1 and CDR2 sequences are SGHVS and FQNEAQ. Trimming left V 5 bases short and J 7 bases short, with 20 bases between. There are 16 residues in the CDR3. This CDR3 reads CASSPRTADPSEKLFF. The DNA of the CDR3 is TGTGCCAGCAGCCCACGGACAGCCGATCCCTCTGAAAAACTGTTTTTT.

This chain connects TRBV30 to TRBJ2-5; TRBD2 matches 9 bases. This CDR3 is built from 17 residues. J was trimmed by 1 base and V by 5 bases; bases with no gene match: 14. Per germline, CDR1 GTSNPN and CDR2 SVGIG (reference sequence). CDR3 residues: CAWGDWRAGGFQETQYF. CDR3 DNA: TGTGCCTGGGGGGACTGGCGAGCGGGGGGTTTCCAAGAGACCCAGTACTTC.

The V call is TRBV13, the J call TRBJ1-1; D unclear. Trimming took off 5 bases at V and 6 bases at J, with 19 bases between the two ends. From germline, CDR1 is PRHDT and CDR2 FYEKMQ (reference sequence). The CDR3 sequence is 15 residues long. The CDR3: CASSLPSAGYSEAFF. The CDR3 DNA sequence: TGTGCCAGCAGCCTGCCCTCCGCGGGATACTCTGAAGCTTTCTTT.

The rearrangement links TRBV27 to TRBJ2-4; D is unclear. The CDR3 has 12 amino acids. Deletions cut 4 bases from V and 7 bases from J, with 8 bases between. Germline V gene sequence: CDR1 MNHEY, CDR2 SMNVEV (reference sequence). The CDR3 DNA reads TGTGCCAGCAGTTCGTCCTTGAACATTCAGTACTTC. Residues: CASSSSLNIQYF.

The chain carries TRBV20-1 and TRBJ1-2; no clear D. The ends were cut back, 3 bases at V and 4 bases at J, with 6 bases in the middle. In germline, CDR1 is DFQATT, CDR2 SNEGSKA (reference sequence). This CDR3 is built from 11 residues. CDR3 protein: CSASDTYGYTF. CDR3 nucleotide sequence: TGCAGTGCTAGTGACACCTATGGCTACACCTTC.

J is TRBJ2-5 and V is TRBV6-1; the D gene is possibly TRBD1 (5 bases). The better agreement between TRBJ2-7 and the DNA end casts doubt on the J call. Germline V gives CDR1 MNHNS, CDR2 SASEGT. CDR3 length: 15 residues. The CDR3 is CASSFRVTSSYEQYF. For the CDR3, the DNA is TGTGCCAGCAGTTTCAGGGTAACGAGCTCCTACGAGCAGTACTTC.

This clone was recorded only once. J is TRBJ2-5 and V is TRBV2, with 7 positions matching TRBD2. After removal of 8 bases from V and 4 bases from J, the junction contained 10 bases not matched to a gene. The CDR3 runs to 14 residues. CDR1 and CDR2 (germline): SNHLY, FYNNEI. CDR3 DNA sequence: TGTGCCAGCCGTGGCGGGGCGGGGGTAGAGACCCAGTACTTC. Its translation is CASRGGAGVETQYF.

CDR3 DNA sequence: TGTGCCAGCAGCTCCAGGGGGCCTAACACTGAAGCTTTCTTT. Residues: CASSSRGPNTEAFF. V and J are TRBV7-3 and TRBJ1-1; 8 nucleotides line up with TRBD1. With 4 bases clipped from V and 2 bases from J, the junction kept 3 bases outside the gene matches. Germline V gene sequence: CDR1 SGHTA, CDR2 FQGTGA. CDR3 size: 14 residues.

The CDR3 DNA is TGTGCCAGCAGCTCCGCCGGGGTGCGAGTCTACTTC. Translated, it gives CASSSAGVRVYF. The rearrangement joins TRBV7-9 to TRBJ2-5, with D possibly TRBD2 on 5 matching bases. The germline V gene has CDR1 SEHNR and CDR2 FQNEAQ (reference sequence). The V end was cut by 4 bases, the J end by 14 bases, with 17 bases between. The CDR3 has 12 amino acids.

This chain uses TRBV27 with TRBJ2-7; TRBD2 might be the D (6 bases). Between the trimmed V and J ends, which lost 5 bases and 6 bases, there was a span of 20 bases. The CDR3 runs to 15 residues. Germline V gives CDR1 MNHEY, CDR2 SMNVEV (reference sequence). CDR3 amino acids: CASSTPGLLPPEQYF. Here the CDR3 DNA reads TGTGCCAGCAGTACCCCGGGACTTTTACCCCCCGAGCAGTACTTC.

This clone appeared once. The V and J genes are TRBV9 and TRBJ2-3, with 7 bases that match TRBD2. The J segment lost 6 bases and the V segment lost 7 bases, leaving 5 bases of the junction unmatched. Germline values: CDR1 SGDLS, CDR2 YYNGEE. The CDR3 spans 12 residues. The DNA of the CDR3 is TGTGCCAGCGGGAGGGCGGGGGATACGCAGTATTTT. Its translation is CASGRAGDTQYF. Filled out from reference TRBV9 and TRBJ2-3, the complete variable domain reads DSGVTQTPKHLITATGQRVTLRCSPRSGDLSVYWYQQSLDQGLQFLIQYYNGEERAKGNILERFSAQQFPDLHSELNLSSLELGDSALYFCASGRAGDTQYFGPGTRLTVL.

V and J are TRBV6-1 and TRBJ2-3; 10 positions match TRBD1. The CDR3 runs to 16 residues. V was pared by 3 bases and J by 6 bases, with 9 bases of the junction left unmatched. CDR1 and CDR2 (germline): MNHNS, SASEGT. CDR3 sequence (DNA): TGTGCCAGCAGTGATTGGACAGGGGGTTTCGGTGATACGCAGTATTTT. As protein: CASSDWTGGFGDTQYF.

This clone was detected only a few times. This rearrangement joins TRBV7-8 to TRBJ2-5; possible D gene TRBD2, 7 bases. The DNA end is a closer match to TRBJ2-7, so the J assignment may be wrong. Germline V lookup: CDR1 SGHVS, CDR2 FQNEAQ. The CDR3 loop spans 16 amino acids. Here the CDR3 DNA reads TGTGCCAGCAGCCGAGGGGGGGGGCCACAATCCTACGAGCAGTACTTC. It yields the protein CASSRGGGPQSYEQYF.